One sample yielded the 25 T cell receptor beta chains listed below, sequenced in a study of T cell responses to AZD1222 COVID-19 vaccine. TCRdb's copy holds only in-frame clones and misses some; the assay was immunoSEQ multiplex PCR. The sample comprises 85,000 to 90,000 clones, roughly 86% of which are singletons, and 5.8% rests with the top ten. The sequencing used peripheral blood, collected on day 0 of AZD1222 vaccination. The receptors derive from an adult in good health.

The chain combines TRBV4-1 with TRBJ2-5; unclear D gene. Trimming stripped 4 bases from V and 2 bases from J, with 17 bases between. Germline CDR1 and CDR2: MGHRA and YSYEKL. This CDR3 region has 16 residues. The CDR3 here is CASSPHPQRQQETQYF. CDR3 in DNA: TGCGCCAGCAGCCCCCATCCCCAGAGACAACAAGAGACCCAGTACTTC.

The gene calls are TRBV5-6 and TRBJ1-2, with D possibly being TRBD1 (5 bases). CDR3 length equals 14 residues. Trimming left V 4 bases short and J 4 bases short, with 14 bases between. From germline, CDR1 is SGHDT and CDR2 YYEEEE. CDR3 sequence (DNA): TGTGCCAGCAGCGCCCCGGGACTAGCCTATGGCTACACCTTC. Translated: CASSAPGLAYGYTF.

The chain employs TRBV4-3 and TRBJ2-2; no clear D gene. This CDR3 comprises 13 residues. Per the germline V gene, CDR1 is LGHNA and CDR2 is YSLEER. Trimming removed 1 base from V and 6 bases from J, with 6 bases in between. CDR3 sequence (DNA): TGCGCCAGCAGCCAAGGATATCCCGGGGAGCTGTTTTTT. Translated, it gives CASSQGYPGELFF.

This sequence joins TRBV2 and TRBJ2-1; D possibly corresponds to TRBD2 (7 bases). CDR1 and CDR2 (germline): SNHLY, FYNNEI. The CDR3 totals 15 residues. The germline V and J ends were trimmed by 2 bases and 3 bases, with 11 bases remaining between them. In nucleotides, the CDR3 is TGTGCCAGCAGTGAACGGGGAGGGGGCTACAATGAGCAGTTCTTC. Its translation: CASSERGGGYNEQFF.

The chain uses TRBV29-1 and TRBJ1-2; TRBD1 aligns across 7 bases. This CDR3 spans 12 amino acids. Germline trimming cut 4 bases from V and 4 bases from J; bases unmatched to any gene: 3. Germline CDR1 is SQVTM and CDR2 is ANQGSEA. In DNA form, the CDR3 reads TGCAGCGTTGTGGGACAGACCTATGGCTACACCTTC. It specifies CSVVGQTYGYTF.

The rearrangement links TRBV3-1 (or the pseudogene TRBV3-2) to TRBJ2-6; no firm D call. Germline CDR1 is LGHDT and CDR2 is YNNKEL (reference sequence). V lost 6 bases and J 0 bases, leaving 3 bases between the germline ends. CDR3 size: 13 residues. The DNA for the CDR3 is TGTGCCAGCAGTAACTCTGGGGCCAACGTCCTGACTTTC. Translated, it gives CASSNSGANVLTF.

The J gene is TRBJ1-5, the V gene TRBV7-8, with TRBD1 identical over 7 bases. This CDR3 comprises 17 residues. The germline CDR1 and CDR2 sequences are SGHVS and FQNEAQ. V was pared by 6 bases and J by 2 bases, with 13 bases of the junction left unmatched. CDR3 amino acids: CASRLEQGVLGNQPQHF. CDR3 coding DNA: TGTGCCAGCAGACTCGAGCAGGGGGTACTTGGCAATCAGCCCCAGCATTTT.

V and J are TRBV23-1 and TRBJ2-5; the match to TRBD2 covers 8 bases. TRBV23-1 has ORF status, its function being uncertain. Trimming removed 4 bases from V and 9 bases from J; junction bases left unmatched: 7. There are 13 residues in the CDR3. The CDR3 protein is CASSLKKAGAQYF. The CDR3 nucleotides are TGCGCCAGCAGTCTTAAGAAAGCGGGGGCCCAGTACTTC.

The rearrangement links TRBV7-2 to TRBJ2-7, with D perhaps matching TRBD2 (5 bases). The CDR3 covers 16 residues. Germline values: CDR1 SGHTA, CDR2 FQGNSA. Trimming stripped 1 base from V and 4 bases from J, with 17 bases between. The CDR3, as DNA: TGTGCCAGCAGCTTAGGCACTAGATTCCGCCAATACGAGCAGTACTTC. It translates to CASSLGTRFRQYEQYF.

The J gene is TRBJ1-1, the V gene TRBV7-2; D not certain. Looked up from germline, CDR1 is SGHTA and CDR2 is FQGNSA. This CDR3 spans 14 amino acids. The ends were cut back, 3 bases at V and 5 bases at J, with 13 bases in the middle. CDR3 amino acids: CASSLTFTVTEAFF. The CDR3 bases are TGTGCCAGCAGCTTGACATTTACGGTGACTGAAGCTTTCTTT.

The CDR3 protein is CASSQMTGNTGELFF. CDR3 bases: TGTGCCAGCAGCCAGATGACAGGGAACACCGGGGAGCTGTTTTTT. The chain carries TRBV5-4 and TRBJ2-2, with a weak D call TRBD1 (6 bases). Trimming removed 4 bases from V and 1 base from J, with 11 bases in between. Germline V gene sequence: CDR1 SGHNT, CDR2 YYREEE (reference sequence). The CDR3 loop spans 15 amino acids.

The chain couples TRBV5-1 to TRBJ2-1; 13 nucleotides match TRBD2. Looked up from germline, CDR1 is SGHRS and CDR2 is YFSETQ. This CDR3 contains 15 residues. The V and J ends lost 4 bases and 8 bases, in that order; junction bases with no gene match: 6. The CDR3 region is CASSEGLAGIDEQFF. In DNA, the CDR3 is TGCGCCAGCAGCGAGGGACTAGCGGGAATCGATGAGCAGTTCTTC.

CDR3 sequence: CASSFEAGGGETQYF. The CDR3 bases are TGCGCCAGCAGCTTTGAAGCGGGAGGGGGGGAGACCCAGTACTTC. V gene TRBV5-1 combines with J gene TRBJ2-5, with 10 bases that match TRBD2. Germline loops: CDR1 SGHRS, CDR2 YFSETQ. Unmatched junction bases numbered 6, after V lost 2 bases and J lost 5 bases. The CDR3 sequence is 15 residues long.

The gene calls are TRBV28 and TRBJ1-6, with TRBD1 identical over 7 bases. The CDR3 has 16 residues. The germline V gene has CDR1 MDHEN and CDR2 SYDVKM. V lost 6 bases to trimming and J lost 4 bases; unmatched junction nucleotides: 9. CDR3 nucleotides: TGTGCCAGCAGCCAAGGACAGGCTCCATATAATTCACCCCTCCACTTT. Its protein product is CASSQGQAPYNSPLHF.

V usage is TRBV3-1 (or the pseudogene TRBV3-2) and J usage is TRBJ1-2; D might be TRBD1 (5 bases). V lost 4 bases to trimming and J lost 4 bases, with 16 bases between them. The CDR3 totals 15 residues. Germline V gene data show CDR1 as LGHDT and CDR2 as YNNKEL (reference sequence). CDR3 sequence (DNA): TGTGCCAGCAGCCGCTCTCCAGTAGGGGTCTATGGCTACACCTTC. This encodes CASSRSPVGVYGYTF.

CDR3 DNA sequence: TGTGCCAGCAGCGTAGGGGGTGTGGGAGGTCAGTACTTC. As protein: CASSVGGVGGQYF. The rearrangement joins TRBV9 to TRBJ2-4; tentative D call: TRBD2 (6 bases). Germline CDR1 is SGDLS and CDR2 is YYNGEE. CDR3 size: 13 residues. The ends were cut back, 0 bases at V and 12 bases at J, with 13 bases in the middle.

CDR3 coding DNA: TGCAGCGTTAGCCGGGTCCCAACCGGTAATGAGCAGTTCTTC. It yields the protein CSVSRVPTGNEQFF. This rearrangement joins TRBV29-1 to TRBJ2-1; the D is unclear. V lost 5 bases, J lost 7 bases, and 18 bases lay in between. CDR1 and CDR2 from the germline V gene are SQVTM and ANQGSEA. This CDR3 region has 14 residues.

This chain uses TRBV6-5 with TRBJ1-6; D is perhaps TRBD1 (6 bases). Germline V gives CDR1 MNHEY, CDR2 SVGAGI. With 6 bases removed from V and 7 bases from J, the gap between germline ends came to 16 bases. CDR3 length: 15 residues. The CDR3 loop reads CASRMDSHWNSPLHF. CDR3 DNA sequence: TGTGCCAGCAGGATGGACAGCCATTGGAATTCACCCCTCCACTTT.

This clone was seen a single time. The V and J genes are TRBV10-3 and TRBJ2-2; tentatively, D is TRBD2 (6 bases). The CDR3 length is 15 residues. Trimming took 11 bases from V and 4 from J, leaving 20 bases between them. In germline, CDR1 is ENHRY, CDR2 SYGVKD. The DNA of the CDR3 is TGTGCCTCCTCGGGGGAACCCCCGGGCACCGGGGAGCTGTTTTTT. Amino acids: CASSGEPPGTGELFF.

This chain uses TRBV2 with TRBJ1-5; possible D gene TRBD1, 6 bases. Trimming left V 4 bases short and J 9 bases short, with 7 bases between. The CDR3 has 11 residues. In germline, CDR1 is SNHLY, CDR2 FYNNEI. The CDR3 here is CASSVGGPQHF. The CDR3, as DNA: TGTGCCAGCAGTGTAGGGGGGCCCCAGCATTTT.

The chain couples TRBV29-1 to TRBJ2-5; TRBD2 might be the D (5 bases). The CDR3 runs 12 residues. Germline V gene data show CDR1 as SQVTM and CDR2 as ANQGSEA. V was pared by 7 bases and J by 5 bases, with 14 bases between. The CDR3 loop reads CSAGVPGETQYF. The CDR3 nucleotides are TGCAGCGCCGGGGTCCCCGGGGAGACCCAGTACTTC.

The CDR3 nucleotides read TGTGCCAGCAGCCGCGGACAGGGGACGATGCGAGAGCAGTACTTC. As protein: CASSRGQGTMREQYF. The J gene is TRBJ2-7, the V gene TRBV7-2; TRBD1 aligns across 9 bases. This CDR3 is built from 15 residues. The V segment lost 5 bases and the J segment 7 bases; nucleotides outside the gene matches: 12. The germline gives CDR1 SGHTA, CDR2 FQGNSA.

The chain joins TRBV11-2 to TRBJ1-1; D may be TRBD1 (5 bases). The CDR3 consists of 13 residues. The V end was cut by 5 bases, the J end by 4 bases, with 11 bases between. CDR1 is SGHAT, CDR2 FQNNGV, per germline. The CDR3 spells CASSLPGGTEAFF. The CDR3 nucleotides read TGTGCCAGCAGCCTCCCTGGGGGCACTGAAGCTTTCTTT.

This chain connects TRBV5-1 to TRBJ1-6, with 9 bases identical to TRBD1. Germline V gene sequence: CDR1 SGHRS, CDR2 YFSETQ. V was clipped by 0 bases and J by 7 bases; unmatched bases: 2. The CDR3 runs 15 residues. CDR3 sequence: CASSLAGQGNSPLHF. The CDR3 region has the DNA TGCGCCAGCAGCTTGGCGGGACAGGGAAATTCACCCCTCCACTTT.

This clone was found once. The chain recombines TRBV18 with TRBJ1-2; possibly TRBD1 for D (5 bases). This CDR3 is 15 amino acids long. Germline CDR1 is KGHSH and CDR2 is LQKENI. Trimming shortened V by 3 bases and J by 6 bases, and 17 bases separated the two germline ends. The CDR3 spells CASSPRADVGDGYTF. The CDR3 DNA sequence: TGTGCCAGCTCACCCAGGGCAGATGTCGGAGATGGCTACACCTTC.